The rows below give T cell receptor beta chains drawn from one sample of a study of blood T cell repertoires in COVID-19. Sequenced by immunoSEQ multiplex PCR; TCRdb stores in-frame clones only, minus some. The repertoire holds about 90,000 clones, 80% seen once, with approximately 10% in the top ten. The material sequenced was peripheral blood. These TCRs come from a woman between 70 and 85 years old with acute or convalescent COVID-19. CDR3s include the opening cysteine and the closing phenylalanine or tryptophan. The D gene is left open where the match is weak. Some rows mark clone size as missing; the rest say once, few, many or name a class of expanded clone.

clone size	D gene	V gene	J gene	CDR3 DNA	CDR3 protein
NA	NA	TRBV6-5	TRBJ2-1	TGTGCCAGCGCCCTAGAGCGTGGTGAGCAGTTCTTC	CASALERGEQFF
once	TRBD1	TRBV18	TRBJ1-5	TGTGCCAGCAATACAGGGGTGAGCAATCAGCCCCAGCATTTT	CASNTGVSNQPQHF
few	NA	TRBV24-1	TRBJ1-1	TGTGCCACCTCGGACACCGTCTCCGTAGCGGGAGCTTTCTTT	CATSDTVSVAGAFF
NA	NA	TRBV27	TRBJ1-1	TGTGCCAGCAGTCCAGGGAGGGCCAACACTGAAGCTTTCTTT	CASSPGRANTEAFF
NA	TRBD1	TRBV10-2	TRBJ2-1	TGCGCCAGCAGAAGACAGGGGATTGATGAGCAGTTCTTC	CASRRQGIDEQFF
once	NA	TRBV4-2	TRBJ1-4	TGTGCCAGCAGCCCGGGGGGGGGCAGGGCAACTAATGAAAAACTGTTTTTT	CASSPGGGRATNEKLFF
NA	NA	TRBV6-1	TRBJ1-3	TGTGCCAGCAGTGGAGAGACAGGCCTAGCTGATATTACTGGAAACACCATATATTTT	CASSGETGLADITGNTIYF
NA	TRBD2	TRBV6-1	TRBJ2-7	TGTGCCAGCAGTGATGGGACTAGCGGGAGGGCCTACGAGCAGTACTTC	CASSDGTSGRAYEQYF
NA	TRBD1	TRBV19	TRBJ2-7	TGTGCCAGTAGTGCCACCGGGACAGGGGCCTACGAGCAGTACTTC	CASSATGTGAYEQYF
NA	TRBD1	TRBV30	TRBJ2-7	TGTGCCTGGAGCACTGACAGGGATAGGCTGTACTTC	CAWSTDRDRLYF
NA	TRBD1	TRBV9	TRBJ2-5	TGTGCCAGCAGCACTGGACAGGGGGCGGCGGAGACCCAGTACTTC	CASSTGQGAAETQYF
NA	TRBD2	TRBV7-7	TRBJ2-7	TGTGCCAGCAGCCTTGGACTAGCGGGACAGCAGTACTTC	CASSLGLAGQQYF
NA	TRBD1	TRBV6-5	TRBJ2-7	TGTGCCCTAGCTCCCGACAGGGTCAGCTACGAGCAGTACTTC	CALAPDRVSYEQYF
NA	NA	TRBV20-1	TRBJ1-2	TGCAGTGCTAGTGATCAGGGACAAGGCTACACCTTC	CSASDQGQGYTF
NA	NA	TRBV12-5	TRBJ1-3	TGTGCTAGTGGTTTGGTATCCGACGGAGGCCTTGACTCTGGAAACACCATATATTTT	CASGLVSDGGLDSGNTIYF
NA	TRBD1	TRBV6-1	TRBJ1-2	TGTGCCAGCAGGGAAGAGACCCGGGACAGGAGGATTTATGGCTACACCTTC	CASREETRDRRIYGYTF
NA	NA	TRBV10-2	TRBJ1-2	TGCGCCAGCAGTGAGGGACAGTTGGATGGCTACACCTTC	CASSEGQLDGYTF
NA	NA	TRBV6-2/TRBV6-3	TRBJ2-7	TGTGCCAGCAGTCACCGGGACATAGTAAACGAGCAGTACTTC	CASSHRDIVNEQYF
NA	TRBD2	TRBV6-5	TRBJ2-1	TGTCTCTTGCGGGAGGGCTGGAATGAGCAGTTCTTC	CLLREGWNEQFF
NA	NA	TRBV5-4	TRBJ1-4	TGTGCCAGCAGCTTGGATTCACAGGGTAGTGTGTTTTTT	CASSLDSQGSVFF
NA	NA	TRBV12-3/TRBV12-4	TRBJ2-3	TGTGCCAGCGGGGCCACAGATACGCAGTATTTT	CASGATDTQYF
NA	NA	TRBV24-1	TRBJ2-4	TGTGCCACCAGTGAGAGGGGGGGGGCCAAAAACATTCAGTACTTC	CATSERGGAKNIQYF
once	TRBD2	TRBV28	TRBJ2-7	TGTGCCAGCAGCCCGACTAGCGGGAACTACGAGCAGTACTTC	CASSPTSGNYEQYF
NA	NA	TRBV19	TRBJ2-6	TGTGCCAGTAGTATAAAAGGCAGGGAAGGATCTGGGGCCAACGTCCTGACTTTC	CASSIKGREGSGANVLTF